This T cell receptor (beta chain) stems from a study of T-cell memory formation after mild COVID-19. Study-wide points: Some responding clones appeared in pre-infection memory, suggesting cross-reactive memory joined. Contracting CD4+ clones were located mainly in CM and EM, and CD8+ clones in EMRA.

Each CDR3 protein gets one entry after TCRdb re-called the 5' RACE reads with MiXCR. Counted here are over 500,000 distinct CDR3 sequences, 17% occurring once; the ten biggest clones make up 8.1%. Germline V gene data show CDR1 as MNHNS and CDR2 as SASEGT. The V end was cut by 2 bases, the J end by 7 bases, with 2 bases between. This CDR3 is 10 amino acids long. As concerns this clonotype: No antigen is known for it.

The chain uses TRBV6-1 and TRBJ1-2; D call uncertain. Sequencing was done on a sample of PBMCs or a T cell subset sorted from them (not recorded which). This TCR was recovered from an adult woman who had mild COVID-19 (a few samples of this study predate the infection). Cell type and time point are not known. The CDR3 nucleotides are TGTGCCAGCAGTGAATTTGGCTACACCTTC. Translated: CASSEFGYTF.